The TCR beta chain under discussion was sequenced for a study of high-grade serous ovarian cancer treatment subgroups. Findings and limits, study-wide: The analyses considered CDR3 and ignored CDR1 and CDR2. Tumors within one patient showed repertoire similarity of roughly 0.1 to 0.79.

Tumor samples were obtained before definitive surgery or chemotherapy. The sample holds a few counts of this clone. Its antigen is undetermined. Profiling relied on immunoSEQ multiplex PCR, and the TCRdb table lists in-frame clones only, not all of them. The table has around 30,000 clones, roughly 80% seen once. The specimen was tumor tissue. This TCR was recovered from a human donor with high-grade serous ovarian cancer.

The CDR3, as DNA: TGTGCCAGCAGCTTAGTGTCGAGTTCCTACGAGCAGTACTTC. It codes for CASSLVSSSYEQYF. The chain links TRBV11-2 to TRBJ2-7; no firm D call. Trimming took off 1 base at V and 1 base at J, with 8 bases between the two ends. This CDR3 comprises 14 residues. Germline loops: CDR1 SGHAT, CDR2 FQNNGV. Complete variable domain (other parts from reference TRBV11-2 and TRBJ2-7): EAGVAQSPRYKIIEKRQSVAFWCNPISGHATLYWYQQILGQGPKLLIQFQNNGVVDDSQLPKDRFSAERLKGVDSTLKIQPAKLEDSAVYLCASSLVSSSYEQYFGPGTRLTVT.